This is a list of T cell receptor beta chains from one sample in a study of T cell responses to AZD1222 COVID-19 vaccine. The repertoire was sequenced with immunoSEQ multiplex PCR; TCRdb's copy has only in-frame clones and lacks some. The sample carries approximately 140,000 clones, approximately 90% recorded once. The sample was peripheral blood, taken 28 days after the second AZD1222 dose. The receptors here all came from an adult who received the AZD1222 COVID-19 vaccine. CDR3s include the opening cysteine and the closing phenylalanine or tryptophan. Fields, in order: CDR3 length, V gene, J gene, clone size, D gene, CDR3 protein, CDR3 DNA. A D gene is named only where the DNA matches it firmly. Clone size is shown for a subset of rows, as once, few, many or a class of expanded clone.

16	TRBV11-2	TRBJ2-7	.	.	CASSDRQGAVPYEQYF	TGTGCCAGCAGCGATAGGCAGGGCGCCGTACCCTACGAGCAGTACTTC
21	TRBV3-1/TRBV3-2	TRBJ2-7	.	.	CASSQDLGATCGFVVAYEQYF	TGTGCCAGCAGCCAAGATTTAGGGGCAACGTGTGGTTTTGTTGTAGCCTACGAGCAGTACTTC
18	TRBV7-2	TRBJ1-2	.	TRBD1	CASSHPIPPGQRNLEGTF	TGTGCCAGCAGCCATCCTATTCCCCCGGGACAGCGGAATCTGGAGGGCACCTTC
12	TRBV10-3	TRBJ1-4	few	.	CAITPRDEKLFF	TGTGCCATCACCCCGAGGGATGAAAAACTGTTTTTT
12	TRBV12-3/TRBV12-4	TRBJ2-2	.	.	CASSFGTGELFF	TGTGCCAGCAGTTTCGGCACCGGGGAGCTGTTTTTT
13	TRBV5-8	TRBJ2-7	.	.	CASRQPGHAEQYF	TGTGCCAGCAGACAACCGGGACATGCAGAGCAGTACTTC
13	TRBV14	TRBJ2-7	.	.	CASSQDLGREQYF	TGTGCCAGCAGCCAAGATCTGGGGCGCGAGCAGTACTTC
15	TRBV10-3	TRBJ2-3	.	TRBD2	CAISAGLGATDTQYF	TGTGCCATCAGTGCTGGACTAGGGGCAACAGATACGCAGTATTTT
13	TRBV7-9	TRBJ2-7	.	TRBD1	CASSPQGADEQYF	TGTGCCAGCAGCCCACAGGGGGCGGACGAGCAGTACTTC
17	TRBV4-1	TRBJ2-3	.	TRBD2	CASSLSRTSDSTDTQYF	TGCGCCAGCAGCCTGTCCAGGACTAGCGATAGCACAGATACGCAGTATTTT
14	TRBV7-2	TRBJ2-1	.	.	CASSSRGLYNEQFF	TGTGCCAGCAGCTCCCGGGGACTCTACAATGAGCAGTTCTTC
15	TRBV29-1	TRBJ2-4	.	TRBD1	CSVRDRGQRGNIQYF	TGCAGCGTCCGGGACAGGGGACAAAGGGGAAACATTCAGTACTTC
14	TRBV10-3	TRBJ2-3	.	.	CAISGGQSTDTQYF	TGTGCCATCAGTGGGGGCCAAAGCACAGATACGCAGTATTTT
14	TRBV7-9	TRBJ1-4	.	.	CASRLTGVNEKLFF	TGTGCCAGCAGACTTACGGGGGTTAATGAAAAACTGTTTTTT
14	TRBV19	TRBJ2-7	.	.	CASSISGVGYEQYF	TGTGCCAGTAGTATCTCGGGAGTGGGCTACGAGCAGTACTTC
12	TRBV12-3/TRBV12-4	TRBJ1-1	.	TRBD1	CASSLAGQATFF	TGTGCCAGCAGTTTAGCGGGACAGGCGACTTTCTTT
13	TRBV12-3/TRBV12-4	TRBJ1-3	.	.	CASSPDGGNTIYF	TGTGCCAGCAGCCCTGACGGCGGAAACACCATATATTTT
10	TRBV29-1	TRBJ2-6	.	.	CGVGANVLTF	TGCGGGGTCGGGGCCAACGTCCTGACTTTC
15	TRBV9	TRBJ1-1	.	TRBD1	CASSVTGGAGTEAFF	TGTGCCAGCAGCGTGACAGGGGGTGCGGGCACTGAAGCTTTCTTT
15	TRBV7-9	TRBJ1-4	once	.	CASTSWGGTNEKLFF	TGTGCCAGCACCTCATGGGGGGGCACTAATGAAAAACTGTTTTTT
16	TRBV7-6	TRBJ1-1	.	.	CASSSLPRGMNTEAFF	TGTGCCAGCAGCTCACTTCCGAGGGGCATGAACACTGAAGCTTTCTTT
16	TRBV5-1	TRBJ2-2	once	TRBD2	CASSSSGQANTGELFF	TGCGCCAGCAGCTCTAGCGGGCAGGCGAACACCGGGGAGCTGTTTTTT
13	TRBV5-1	TRBJ1-2	.	.	CASSPAFENPSTF	TGCGCCAGCAGCCCGGCCTTTGAGAACCCAAGCACCTTC
14	TRBV4-3	TRBJ1-1	.	.	CASSATRGDTEAFF	TGCGCCAGCAGCGCAACCAGGGGAGACACTGAAGCTTTCTTT
13	TRBV29-1	TRBJ2-7	.	.	CSVEDRRTYEQYF	TGCAGCGTTGAAGACAGAAGAACTTACGAGCAGTACTTC
17	TRBV27	TRBJ2-7	.	.	CASSPSSSQLVSYEQYF	TGTGCCAGCAGTCCCAGTTCGAGCCAGCTCGTCTCCTACGAGCAGTACTTC
15	TRBV20-1	TRBJ2-5	once	TRBD2	CSASYWLAGGETQYF	TGCAGTGCTAGTTATTGGCTAGCGGGGGGGGAGACCCAGTACTTC